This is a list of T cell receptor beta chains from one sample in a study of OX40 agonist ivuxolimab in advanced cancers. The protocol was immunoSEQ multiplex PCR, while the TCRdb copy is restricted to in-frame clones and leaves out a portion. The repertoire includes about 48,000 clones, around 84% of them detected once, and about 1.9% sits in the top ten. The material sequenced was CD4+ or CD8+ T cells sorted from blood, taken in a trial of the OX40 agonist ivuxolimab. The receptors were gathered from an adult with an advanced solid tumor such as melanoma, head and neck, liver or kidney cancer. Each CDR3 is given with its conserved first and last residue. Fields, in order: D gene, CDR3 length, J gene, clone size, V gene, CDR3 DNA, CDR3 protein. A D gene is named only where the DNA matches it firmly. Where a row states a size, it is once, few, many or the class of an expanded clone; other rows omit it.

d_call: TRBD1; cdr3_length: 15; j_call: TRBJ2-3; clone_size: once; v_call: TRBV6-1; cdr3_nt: TGTGCCAGCACCCGAGGACAGGGCGTAACAGATACGCAGTATTTT; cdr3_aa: CASTRGQGVTDTQYF
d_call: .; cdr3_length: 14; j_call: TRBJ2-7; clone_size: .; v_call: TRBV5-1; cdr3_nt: TGCGCCAGCAGCTTGGGTAGGGTAGGCTACGAGCAGTACTTC; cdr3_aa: CASSLGRVGYEQYF
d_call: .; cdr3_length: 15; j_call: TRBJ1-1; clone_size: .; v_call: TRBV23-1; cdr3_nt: TGCGCCAGCACCTATCCGGGAATTGAAGGGACTGAAGCTTTCTTT; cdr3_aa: CASTYPGIEGTEAFF
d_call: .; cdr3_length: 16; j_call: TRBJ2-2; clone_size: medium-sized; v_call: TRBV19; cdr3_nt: TGTGCCAGCCAAGGCGGGGTACTTTGGAACACCGGGGAGCTGTTTTTT; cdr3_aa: CASQGGVLWNTGELFF
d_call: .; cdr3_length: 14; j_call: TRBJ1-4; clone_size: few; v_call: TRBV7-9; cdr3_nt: TGTGCCAGCAGCTTAGCGCCAGAAAATGAAAAACTGTTTTTT; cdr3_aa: CASSLAPENEKLFF
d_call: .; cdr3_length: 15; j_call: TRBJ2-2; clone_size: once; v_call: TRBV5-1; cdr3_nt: TGCGCCAGCAGCACGATGGAGGGGGGCACCGGGGAGCTGTTTTTT; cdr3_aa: CASSTMEGGTGELFF
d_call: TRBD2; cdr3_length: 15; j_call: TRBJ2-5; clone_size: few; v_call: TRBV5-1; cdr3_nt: TGCGCCAGCAATCCTAGCGGGGGGGCCGGAGAGACCCAGTACTTC; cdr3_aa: CASNPSGGAGETQYF
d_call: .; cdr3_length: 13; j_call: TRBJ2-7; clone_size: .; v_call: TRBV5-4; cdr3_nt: TGTGCCAGCAGCTCCGGGTTGGGGACGGAGCAGTACTTC; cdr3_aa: CASSSGLGTEQYF
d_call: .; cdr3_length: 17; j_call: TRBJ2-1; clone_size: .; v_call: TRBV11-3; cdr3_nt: TGTGCCAGCAGCTTAGGTCTAGGGGCCCACTCCTACAATGAGCAGTTCTTC; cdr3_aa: CASSLGLGAHSYNEQFF
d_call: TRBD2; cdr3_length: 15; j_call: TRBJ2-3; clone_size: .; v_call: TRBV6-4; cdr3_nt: TGTGCCAGCAGTGAACAAGCGGGGGGGCAAGATACGCAGTATTTT; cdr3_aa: CASSEQAGGQDTQYF
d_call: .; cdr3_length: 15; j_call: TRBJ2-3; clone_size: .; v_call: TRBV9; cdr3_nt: TGTGCCAGCAGCGTATGGGGGCTTAGCACAGATACGCAGTATTTT; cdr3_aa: CASSVWGLSTDTQYF
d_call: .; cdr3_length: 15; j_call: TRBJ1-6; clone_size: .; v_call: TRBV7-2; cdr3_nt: TGTGCCAGCAGCCCGGGACAAAACTATAATTCACCCCTCCACTTT; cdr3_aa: CASSPGQNYNSPLHF
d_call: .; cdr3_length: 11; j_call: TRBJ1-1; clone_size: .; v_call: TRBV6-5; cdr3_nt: TGTGCCAGCAGTTACGGTTCTGGAGCTTTCTTT; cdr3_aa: CASSYGSGAFF
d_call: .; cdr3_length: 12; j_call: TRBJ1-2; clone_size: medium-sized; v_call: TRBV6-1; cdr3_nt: TGTGCCAGCAGTTCCCCTACTTATGGCTACACCTTC; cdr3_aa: CASSSPTYGYTF
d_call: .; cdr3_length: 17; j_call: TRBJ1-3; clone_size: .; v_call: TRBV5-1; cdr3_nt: TGCGCCAGCAGCTTGGAGTATTCTGGGTCGTCTGGAAACACCATATATTTT; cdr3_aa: CASSLEYSGSSGNTIYF
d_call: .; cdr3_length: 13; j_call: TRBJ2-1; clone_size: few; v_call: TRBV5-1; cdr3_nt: TGCGCCAGCAGCCGGGACGCATACAATGAGCAGTTCTTC; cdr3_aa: CASSRDAYNEQFF
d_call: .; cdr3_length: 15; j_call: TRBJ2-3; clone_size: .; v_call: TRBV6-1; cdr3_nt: TGTGCCAGCAGGAGTACAAGCGTATCCACAGATACGCAGTATTTT; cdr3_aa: CASRSTSVSTDTQYF
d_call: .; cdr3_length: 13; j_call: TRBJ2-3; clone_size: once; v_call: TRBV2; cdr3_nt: TGTGCCAGCAGTGAAAAGGGCACAGATACGCAGTATTTT; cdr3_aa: CASSEKGTDTQYF
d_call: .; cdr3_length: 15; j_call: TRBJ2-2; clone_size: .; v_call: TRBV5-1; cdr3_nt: TGCGCCAGCAGCTTCGGGGGTTCTAACACCGGGGAGCTGTTTTTT; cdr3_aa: CASSFGGSNTGELFF
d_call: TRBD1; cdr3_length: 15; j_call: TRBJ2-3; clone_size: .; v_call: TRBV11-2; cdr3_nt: TGTGCCAGCAGCACCGGGACAGGGGGCACAGATACGCAGTATTTT; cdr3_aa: CASSTGTGGTDTQYF
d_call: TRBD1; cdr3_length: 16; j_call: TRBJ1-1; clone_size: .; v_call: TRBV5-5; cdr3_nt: TGTGCCAGCAGCTTGGCCGGTGGACAGGGGCGGACTGAAGCTTTCTTT; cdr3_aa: CASSLAGGQGRTEAFF
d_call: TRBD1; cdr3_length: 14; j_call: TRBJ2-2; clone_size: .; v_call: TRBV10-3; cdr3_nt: TGTGCCATCAGTGTAGAACAGGGGACCGGGGAGCTGTTTTTT; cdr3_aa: CAISVEQGTGELFF
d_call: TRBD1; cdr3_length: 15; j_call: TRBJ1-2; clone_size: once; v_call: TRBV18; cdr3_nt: TGTGCCAGCTCACCGGGACAGGGGGCTTACTATGGCTACACCTTC; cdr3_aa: CASSPGQGAYYGYTF
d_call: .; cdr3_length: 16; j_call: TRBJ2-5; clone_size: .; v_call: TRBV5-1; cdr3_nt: TGCGCCAGCAGCTTGGCCGGGGGCAGGGGCGAGGAGACCCAGTACTTC; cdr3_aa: CASSLAGGRGEETQYF
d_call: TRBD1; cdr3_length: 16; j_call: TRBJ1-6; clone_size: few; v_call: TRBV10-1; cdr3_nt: TGCGCCAGCAGTGCCGGGACAGGGGCCTATAATTCACCCCTCCACTTT; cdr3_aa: CASSAGTGAYNSPLHF
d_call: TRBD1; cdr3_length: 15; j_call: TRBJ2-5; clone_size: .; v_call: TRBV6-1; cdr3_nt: TGTGCCAGCAGTATCGGGACAGGGGGAAAAGAGACCCAGTACTTC; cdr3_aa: CASSIGTGGKETQYF
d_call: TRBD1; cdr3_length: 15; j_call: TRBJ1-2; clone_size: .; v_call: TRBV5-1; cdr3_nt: TGCGCCAGCAGCTTGGCTACAGGGGGTAACTATGGCTACACCTTC; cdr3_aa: CASSLATGGNYGYTF
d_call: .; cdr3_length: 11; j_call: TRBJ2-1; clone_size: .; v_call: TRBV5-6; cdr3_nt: TGTGCCAGCAGCTTGGTCGTTGAGCAGTTCTTC; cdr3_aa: CASSLVVEQFF
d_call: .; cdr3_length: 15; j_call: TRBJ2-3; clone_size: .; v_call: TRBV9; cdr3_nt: TGTGCCAGCAGCGTAGGGGCGGTCCGCACAGATACGCAGTATTTT; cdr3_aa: CASSVGAVRTDTQYF